The 9 T cell receptor beta chains listed next were all sequenced from one sample in a study of blood T cell repertoires in COVID-19. Sequencing was performed with immunoSEQ multiplex PCR; in TCRdb, only in-frame clones are kept and a portion is missing. The sample gives approximately 110,000 clones, about 85% of which show up once; around 3.4% is in the top ten. Sequenced material: peripheral blood. The receptors stem from a man in his forties or fifties with acute or convalescent COVID-19.

This chain links TRBV6-2 or TRBV6-3 with TRBJ1-1, with D hard to call. Germline V CDR1 and CDR2: MNHEY, SVGEGT. The CDR3 has 12 residues. Trimming removed 4 bases at V and 6 bases at J, with 9 bases between. CDR3 in DNA: TGTGCCAGCAGTTTCGGGGTTTCTGAAGCTTTCTTT. Translated, it gives CASSFGVSEAFF.

The chain carries TRBV9 and TRBJ1-3; D might be TRBD1 (6 bases). Trimming shortened V by 4 bases and J by 0 bases, and 11 bases separated the two germline ends. CDR1 SGDLS and CDR2 YYNGEE come from the germline V gene. The CDR3 spans 15 residues. The CDR3 sequence: CASSNKGVSGNTIYF. In nucleotides, the CDR3 is TGTGCCAGCAGCAACAAGGGGGTCTCTGGAAACACCATATATTTT.

The chain links TRBV30 to TRBJ1-6; D uncertain. The CDR3 runs 15 residues. Trimming took 4 bases from V and 3 from J, leaving 13 bases between them. Germline values: CDR1 GTSNPN, CDR2 SVGIG (reference sequence). CDR3 in DNA: TGTGCCTGGACAGGAGGTGGTAACTATAATTCACCCCTCCACTTT. Translating gives CAWTGGGNYNSPLHF.

The sample holds a few counts of this clone. The chain uses TRBV19 and TRBJ2-2, with TRBD1 identical over 7 bases. Germline lookup yields CDR1 LNHDA and CDR2 SQIVND (reference sequence). V lost 4 bases, J lost 2 bases, and 7 bases stayed unmatched. This CDR3 comprises 16 residues. The CDR3 nucleotides read TGTGCCAGTAGTACTTGGGACAGATCCAACACCGGGGAGCTGTTTTTT. Protein sequence: CASSTWDRSNTGELFF.

The genes are TRBV2 and TRBJ1-3; D remains unclear. This CDR3 is built from 16 residues. V lost 6 bases and J 0 bases, leaving 15 bases between the germline ends. CDR1 SNHLY and CDR2 FYNNEI come from the germline V gene. In nucleotides, the CDR3 is TGTGCCAGCAGCCTCGAGGACTTTACCTCTGGAAACACCATATATTTT. Amino acid sequence: CASSLEDFTSGNTIYF.

This rearrangement joins TRBV6-5 to TRBJ2-2; D might be TRBD2 (6 bases). Germline values: CDR1 MNHEY, CDR2 SVGAGI. This CDR3 contains 16 residues. Trimming stripped 2 bases from V and 3 bases from J, with 13 bases between. The CDR3 loop reads CASSYGGGFDTGELFF. The CDR3 nucleotides read TGTGCCAGCAGTTACGGTGGGGGGTTCGACACCGGGGAGCTGTTTTTT.

This clone was counted between two and nine times. The J gene is TRBJ2-5, the V gene TRBV19; D perhaps matches TRBD2 (6 bases). CDR1 is LNHDA, CDR2 SQIVND, per germline (reference sequence). V gave up 7 bases and J gave up 5 bases, with 14 bases separating them. There are 13 residues in the CDR3. The CDR3 loop is CASNRGEAETQYF. The DNA for the CDR3 is TGTGCCAGTAACCGAGGGGAGGCGGAGACCCAGTACTTC.

This chain uses TRBV27 with TRBJ2-7, with a weak D call TRBD1 (6 bases). This CDR3 has 16 residues. CDR1 and CDR2 (germline): MNHEY, SMNVEV (reference sequence). The V end was cut by 7 bases, the J end by 2 bases, with 21 bases between. CDR3 loop: CASTSTRGQFTYEQYF. CDR3 DNA sequence: TGTGCCAGCACCTCAACCAGAGGACAGTTCACCTACGAGCAGTACTTC.

This chain connects TRBV13 to TRBJ2-7, with 9 bases lining up with TRBD1. V shed 2 bases and J 1 base; nucleotides not matched to a gene: 6. Germline assignment: CDR1 PRHDT and CDR2 FYEKMQ (reference sequence). The CDR3 is 16 amino acids. CDR3 coding DNA: TGTGCCAGCAGCTTATCGTGGGGACAGGGTTCCTACGAGCAGTACTTC. It yields the protein CASSLSWGQGSYEQYF.